One sample yielded the 27 T cell receptor beta chains listed below, sequenced in a study of siplizumab effects on memory and regulatory T cells. This table comes from immunoSEQ multiplex PCR, and its TCRdb copy is limited to in-frame clones, with some not included. The repertoire holds roughly 120,000 clones, with roughly 94% as singletons. The sequenced sample consisted of non-Treg CD4+ T cells sorted from blood. These receptors were collected from a human donor in good health.

V is TRBV5-6 and J is TRBJ2-5; no reliable D call. Germline V CDR1 and CDR2: SGHDT, YYEEEE. V lost 3 bases to trimming and J lost 5 bases, with 14 bases between them. The CDR3 spans 14 residues. The CDR3 loop is CASSSLTPRETQYF. CDR3 nucleotides: TGTGCCAGCAGCTCCCTGACGCCGAGGGAGACCCAGTACTTC.

V is TRBV9 and J is TRBJ2-3; 7 bases are shared with TRBD2. The CDR3 covers 16 residues. Unmatched junction bases numbered 11, after V lost 3 bases and J lost 4 bases. The germline gives CDR1 SGDLS, CDR2 YYNGEE. CDR3 nucleotide sequence: TGTGCCAGCAGCGCCGGAGGAGCGGGACGTGCAGATACGCAGTATTTT. Translated, it gives CASSAGGAGRADTQYF.

This sequence joins TRBV5-1 and TRBJ1-4; D possibly corresponds to TRBD1 (6 bases). CDR3 length: 16 residues. Trimming cost V 5 bases and J 4 bases, with 18 bases left between them. Germline V gene data show CDR1 as SGHRS and CDR2 as YFSETQ. In DNA, the CDR3 is TGCGCCAGCAGAGTGGAGGCGGGGGCAGGTAATGAAAAACTGTTTTTT. Translated: CASRVEAGAGNEKLFF.

The chain joins TRBV6-6 to TRBJ1-2; TRBD1 is a possible D gene (6 bases). Trimming stripped 7 bases from V and 5 bases from J, with 17 bases between. Germline CDR1 and CDR2: MNHNY and SVGAGI (reference sequence). The CDR3 spans 14 residues. The CDR3 region has the DNA TGTGCCAGCACCGAGGGGAGGGGGAGGTATGGCTACACCTTC. As protein: CASTEGRGRYGYTF.

This clone showed up just once. This sequence joins TRBV6-5 and TRBJ2-1; no clear D. Looked up from germline, CDR1 is MNHEY and CDR2 is SVGAGI. The germline V and J ends were trimmed by 7 bases and 8 bases, with 9 bases remaining between them. The CDR3 is made up of 11 amino acids. The CDR3 loop reads CASIDRDEQFF. CDR3 DNA sequence: TGTGCCAGCATAGATCGGGATGAGCAGTTCTTC.

This chain connects TRBV5-1 to TRBJ2-1, with unresolved D. CDR3 size: 12 residues. Germline assignment: CDR1 SGHRS and CDR2 YFSETQ. V lost 2 bases to trimming and J lost 8 bases, with 8 bases between them. CDR3 nucleotide sequence: TGCGCCAGCAGCTTAGGGTTCGATGAGCAGTTCTTC. Translating gives CASSLGFDEQFF.

The J gene is TRBJ2-7, the V gene TRBV19; D is unresolved. V lost 0 bases and J 7 bases, leaving 13 bases between the germline ends. Germline lookup yields CDR1 LNHDA and CDR2 SQIVND (reference sequence). This CDR3 comprises 14 residues. CDR3 nucleotides: TGTGCCAGTAGTATAGATCCTACCAGTGGGGAGCAGTACTTC. This encodes CASSIDPTSGEQYF.

The chain has TRBV2 and TRBJ2-3; TRBD2 is a possible D gene (5 bases). The CDR3 loop spans 14 amino acids. V was pared by 8 bases and J by 2 bases, with 14 bases between. Germline V gene lookup returns CDR1 SNHLY and CDR2 FYNNEI. CDR3 DNA sequence: TGTGCCAGCCGGCCGGACTGGTACACAGATACGCAGTATTTT. This translates into CASRPDWYTDTQYF. Looking up the rest from reference TRBV2 and TRBJ2-3 gives the full variable domain: EPEVTQTPSHQVTQMGQEVILRCVPISNHLYFYWYRQILGQKVEFLVSFYNNEISEKSEIFDDQFSVERPDGSNFTLKIRSTKLEDSAMYFCASRPDWYTDTQYFGPGTRLTVL.

This chain links TRBV11-2 with TRBJ2-1, with 7 bases fitting TRBD2. Trimming took 3 bases from V and 0 from J; bases not matched to a gene: 8. This CDR3 has 17 residues. Looked up from germline, CDR1 is SGHAT and CDR2 is FQNNGV. CDR3 DNA: TGTGCCAGCAGCTTGGGGTTAGCGGGTGCCTCCTACAATGAGCAGTTCTTC. This codes for CASSLGLAGASYNEQFF.

The chain carries TRBV28 and TRBJ1-5, with D unclear. V was trimmed by 6 bases and J by 3 bases, leaving 6 bases between them. This CDR3 spans 12 amino acids. Per germline, CDR1 MDHEN and CDR2 SYDVKM. The CDR3 loop is CASSLPNQPQHF. The DNA of the CDR3 is TGTGCCAGCAGCCTACCCAATCAGCCCCAGCATTTT.

This clone has only one observation. The chain joins TRBV2 to TRBJ2-1, with a weak D call TRBD2 (5 bases). Germline V lookup: CDR1 SNHLY, CDR2 FYNNEI. The CDR3 contains 13 residues. V lost 0 bases to trimming and J lost 6 bases, with 6 bases between them. CDR3 DNA sequence: TGTGCCAGCAGTGAAGCGAGGGCCAATGAGCAGTTCTTC. It yields the protein CASSEARANEQFF.

The chain is built from TRBV7-6 and TRBJ1-4; the D is unclear. Germline V gene sequence: CDR1 SGHVS, CDR2 FNYEAQ. CDR3 size: 13 residues. V lost 5 bases, J lost 4 bases, and 8 bases lay in between. This chain's CDR3 is CASSLAINEKLFF. The CDR3 nucleotides read TGTGCCAGCAGCCTGGCCATTAATGAAAAACTGTTTTTT.

The chain carries TRBV9 and TRBJ2-5; maybe TRBD1 (5 bases). TRBJ2-7 matches the DNA end more closely, so the J call is doubtful. This CDR3 comprises 15 residues. Germline CDR1 is SGDLS and CDR2 is YYNGEE. CDR3 coding DNA: TGTGCCAGCAGCGTAGAGGCGACAGCGAGATACGAGCAGTACTTC. The encoded protein is CASSVEATARYEQYF.

The chain couples TRBV5-1 to TRBJ2-5, with a tentative D call TRBD2 (6 bases). The CDR3 covers 18 residues. V was pared by 1 base and J by 2 bases, with 21 bases between. Germline V gene sequence: CDR1 SGHRS, CDR2 YFSETQ. The CDR3 here is CASSLRSGFTAGQETQYF. As DNA, the CDR3 is TGCGCCAGCAGCTTGAGATCCGGGTTTACGGCGGGGCAAGAGACCCAGTACTTC. The variable domain in full, with the rest retrieved from reference TRBV5-1 and TRBJ2-5, is KAGVTQTPRYLIKTRGQQVTLSCSPISGHRSVSWYQQTPGQGLQFLFEYFSETQRNKGNFPGRFSGRQFSNSRSEMNVSTLELGDSALYLCASSLRSGFTAGQETQYFGPGTRLLVL.

This sequence joins TRBV10-1 and TRBJ2-3, with D hard to call. Germline loops: CDR1 WNHNN, CDR2 SYGVQD (reference sequence). CDR3 length equals 13 residues. The germline V and J ends were trimmed by 3 bases and 0 bases, with 4 bases remaining between them. Here the CDR3 reads CASSDSSTDTQYF. The CDR3 DNA follows: TGCGCCAGCAGTGATAGTAGCACAGATACGCAGTATTTT.

The chain joins TRBV28 to TRBJ2-2, with D possibly being TRBD1 (7 bases). In germline, CDR1 is MDHEN, CDR2 SYDVKM. The V and J ends lost 5 bases and 9 bases respectively, with 13 bases between them. The CDR3 runs 13 residues. CDR3 DNA: TGTGCCAGCAGTCAGGGGGGAGGCTGGGAGCTGTTTTTT. This codes for CASSQGGGWELFF.

The chain employs TRBV7-2 and TRBJ1-2; perhaps TRBD1 as D (6 bases). Per germline, CDR1 SGHTA and CDR2 FQGNSA. V dropped 5 bases and J dropped 0 bases, with 13 bases sitting between them. The CDR3 extends over 15 amino acids. The CDR3 loop reads CASSPRGGSNYGYTF. The CDR3 DNA reads as TGTGCCAGCAGCCCCAGAGGGGGATCTAACTATGGCTACACCTTC.

J is TRBJ2-2 and V is TRBV7-3; 10 bases align to TRBD1. Germline assignment: CDR1 SGHTA and CDR2 FQGTGA. With V trimmed by 3 bases and J by 1 base, 11 bases remained unmatched. This CDR3 contains 19 residues. CDR3 DNA: TGTGCCAGCAGCTTCGCGCCGGGACAGGGGAAGGAGAACACCGGGGAGCTGTTTTTT. It yields the protein CASSFAPGQGKENTGELFF.

V usage is TRBV6-1 and J usage is TRBJ2-1; a possible D gene is TRBD2 (5 bases). CDR1 MNHNS and CDR2 SASEGT come from the germline V gene. The CDR3 covers 14 residues. V gave up 2 bases and J gave up 9 bases, with 14 bases separating them. CDR3 in DNA: TGTGCCAGCAGTGAATTGAGAGCGGTTGGTGAGCAGTTCTTC. The encoded protein is CASSELRAVGEQFF.

This chain uses TRBV27 with TRBJ2-1; 9 bases fit TRBD2. The ends lost 6 bases at V and 4 bases at J; junction bases unmatched: 7. The CDR3 runs to 15 residues. Germline V gives CDR1 MNHEY, CDR2 SMNVEV (reference sequence). The CDR3 DNA sequence: TGTGCCAGCAGAACTCGCGGGAGGGGTTACAATGAGCAGTTCTTC. Its translation is CASRTRGRGYNEQFF.

This chain connects TRBV20-1 to TRBJ2-5; a possible D gene is TRBD2 (6 bases). This CDR3 spans 11 amino acids. Germline V gene data show CDR1 as DFQATT and CDR2 as SNEGSKA (reference sequence). The CDR3 protein is CSPGVQETQYF. CDR3 sequence (DNA): TGCAGCCCGGGAGTCCAAGAGACCCAGTACTTC.

The rearrangement uses TRBV29-1 and TRBJ2-1; 7 nucleotides agree with TRBD2. The CDR3 has 15 amino acids. CDR1 is SQVTM, CDR2 ANQGSEA, per germline. V lost 4 bases and J lost 4; bases outside the gene matches: 10. The CDR3 DNA reads TGCAGCGTTGCCGGGGGTAGCGGGTCTTACAATGAGCAGTTCTTC. Translating gives CSVAGGSGSYNEQFF.

In this sample, this clone turned up once. The gene calls are TRBV28 and TRBJ2-2; no reliable D call. Trimming shortened V by 4 bases and J by 2 bases, and 11 bases separated the two germline ends. This CDR3 contains 15 residues. From germline, CDR1 is MDHEN and CDR2 SYDVKM. CDR3 amino acids: CASSYPGRNTGELFF. The DNA for the CDR3 is TGTGCCAGCAGTTATCCCGGACGTAACACCGGGGAGCTGTTTTTT.

This chain uses TRBV5-1 with TRBJ1-3; TRBD1 matches at 8 bases. Trimming at V came to 4 bases and at J to 4 bases, leaving 13 bases not matched to a gene. The germline CDR1 and CDR2 sequences are SGHRS and YFSETQ. The CDR3 length is 17 residues. In nucleotides, the CDR3 is TGCGCCAGCAGCCCGCCCGACAGGGGTCGGGGGGGAAACACCATATATTTT. Translating gives CASSPPDRGRGGNTIYF.

This chain links TRBV18 with TRBJ1-2; 8 positions match TRBD1. The germline V gene encodes CDR1 KGHSH and CDR2 LQKENI. V shed 2 bases and J 4 bases; nucleotides not matched to a gene: 6. The CDR3 is made up of 15 amino acids. CDR3 in DNA: TGTGCCAGCTCACCATCGACAGGGACAGGCTATGGCTACACCTTC. Its protein is CASSPSTGTGYGYTF.

V and J are TRBV5-4 and TRBJ2-5; D call uncertain. CDR1 SGHNT and CDR2 YYREEE come from the germline V gene (reference sequence). The length of the CDR3 is 13 residues. V lost 2 bases to trimming and J lost 1 base, with 6 bases between them. This CDR3 is CASSLPFQETQYF. In DNA form, the CDR3 reads TGTGCCAGCAGCTTACCGTTCCAAGAGACCCAGTACTTC.

V is TRBV11-1 and J is TRBJ2-1; 8 bases map to TRBD2. The CDR3 spans 16 residues. Germline V CDR1 and CDR2: SGHAT, FQDESV (reference sequence). Trimming took 2 bases from V and 7 from J; bases not matched to a gene: 10. CDR3 nucleotides: TGTGCCAGCAGCTTAACCGGGACTAGTGGTTGGAATGAGCAGTTCTTC. Protein: CASSLTGTSGWNEQFF.